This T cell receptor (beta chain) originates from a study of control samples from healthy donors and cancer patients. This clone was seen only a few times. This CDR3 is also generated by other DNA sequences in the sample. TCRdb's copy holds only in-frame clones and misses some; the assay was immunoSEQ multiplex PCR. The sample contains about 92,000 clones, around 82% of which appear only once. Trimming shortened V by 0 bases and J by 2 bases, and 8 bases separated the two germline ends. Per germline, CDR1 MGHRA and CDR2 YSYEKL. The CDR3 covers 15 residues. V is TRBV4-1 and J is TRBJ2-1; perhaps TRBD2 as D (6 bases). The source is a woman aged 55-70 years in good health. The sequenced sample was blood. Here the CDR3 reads CASSQEGRTYNEQFF. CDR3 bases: TGCGCCAGCAGCCAAGAAGGGAGGACCTACAATGAGCAGTTCTTC.